A selection of T cell receptor beta chains follows, all from one sample in a study of blood T cells in healthy people across ages. TCRdb passed the 5' RACE reads through MiXCR, listing each CDR3 protein once. Of approximately 2,000,000 distinct CDR3 sequences in the sample, around 40% were seen once. Sequenced material: blood. Receptor source: a human donor in good health. Both conserved end residues are trimmed from each CDR3. Not all rows give a size; the values are once, few, many and, for expanded clones, a class.

- | TRBV28 | ASRGGSGTGNFEQY
- | TRBV28 | ASRWAGIQY
few | TRBV15 | ATARDRYYEQY
- | TRBV5-1 | ASTELAGGQETQY
few | TRBV9 | ASSALAGGLYEQY
- | TRBV7-2 | ASSFIREDEQY
few | TRBV24-1 | ATSDSGQGYEQF
few | TRBV7-8 | ASSGGRSYQETQY
many | TRBV6-2/TRBV6-3 | ASSYWDVRNQPQH
- | TRBV4-1 | ASSVVGAGSSSEQF
- | TRBV29-1 | SVDLAEETQF
- | TRBV20-1 | SATEGGLDEQY
- | TRBV20-1 | SARDRVGAF
- | TRBV12-3/TRBV12-4 | ASSSYFNEQY
few | TRBV20-1 | SAGRGVSPDTQY
few | TRBV29-1 | SVGGLRFTDTQY
- | TRBV7-2 | ASSLRLMGRSSYGYT
few | TRBV20-1 | SARDELHQETQY
- | TRBV11-3 | ASSLDGFGGADEQY
few | TRBV5-1 | ASSTTGPGDYTEAF
many | TRBV12-5 | ASGPGNIQY
few | TRBV6-2/TRBV6-3 | ASSYYTDGYT
- | TRBV5-1 | ASSPKTSGSSYNEQF
- | TRBV4-1 | ASSQGTVGQPRH
- | TRBV5-4 | ASSLIGSENIQY
- | TRBV28 | ASSLEGIGT
- | TRBV20-1 | SARDPNGKQF
- | TRBV18 | ASSPTGRSDGYT
- | TRBV7-3 | ASSLGSGFGYT
- | TRBV4-1 | ASSQEPSVGYYGYT
few | TRBV6-2/TRBV6-3 | ASREDLYTEAF
- | TRBV9 | ASSAHSGLTNYGYT
- | TRBV20-1 | SALTGRREAF
- | TRBV4-1 | ASSQDRGTGELF
once | TRBV12-3/TRBV12-4 | ASSGDPAGTDTQY
few | TRBV20-1 | SASLLKEQY
few | TRBV11-2 | ASSVREETQY
few | TRBV3-1 | ASGRLAGYNEQF
few | TRBV29-1 | SVVLWDSRSYEQY
- | TRBV12-3/TRBV12-4 | ASSLDNRGVKAF
- | TRBV6-1 | ASSETGGISGYT
- | TRBV12-3/TRBV12-4 | ASSLRTRGLYGYT
few | TRBV5-6 | ASSSYGSSHYEQY
few | TRBV6-5 | ASSTRGGRDEKLF
- | TRBV30 | AWSNQGRGMDTQY
few | TRBV15 | ATSRAYPDGDIQY
few | TRBV20-1 | SAISGTSGGVRSYNEQF
- | TRBV5-1 | ASSRGDRVSPLH
- | TRBV5-6 | ASSWGGERDEQY
- | TRBV20-1 | SADGLYNEQF
- | TRBV7-9 | VSSLASGPGCNEQF
- | TRBV5-1 | ASSWADRLGIEQF